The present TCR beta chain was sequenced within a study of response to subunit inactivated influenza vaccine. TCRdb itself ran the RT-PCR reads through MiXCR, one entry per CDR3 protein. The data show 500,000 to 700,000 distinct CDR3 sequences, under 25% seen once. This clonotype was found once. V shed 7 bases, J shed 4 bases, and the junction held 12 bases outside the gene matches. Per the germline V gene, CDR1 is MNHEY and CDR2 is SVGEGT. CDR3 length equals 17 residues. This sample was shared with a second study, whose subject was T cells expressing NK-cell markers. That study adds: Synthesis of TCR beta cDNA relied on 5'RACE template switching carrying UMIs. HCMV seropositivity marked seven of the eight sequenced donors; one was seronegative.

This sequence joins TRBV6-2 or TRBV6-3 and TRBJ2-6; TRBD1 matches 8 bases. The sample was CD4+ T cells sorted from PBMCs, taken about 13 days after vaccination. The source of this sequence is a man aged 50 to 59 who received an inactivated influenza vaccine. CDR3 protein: CASTPGQVILGANVLTF. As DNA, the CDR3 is TGTGCCAGCACCCCGGGACAGGTTATTCTCGGGGCCAACGTCCTGACTTTC.